The sequence of this T cell receptor (beta chain) was determined in a study of blood T cell repertoires in COVID-19 (dated by TCRdb to the early 2020s). As for the study more broadly: Collaborator samples came from the United States, Italy and Spain and covered acute and convalescent phases of COVID-19. The dataset comprised deeply sampled blood TCRbeta repertoires from subjects exposed to, actively infected with, or recovered from COVID-19. The material from the prospective study consisted of cDNA or gDNA derived from T cells, B-cell-depleted T cells, or PBMCs. HLA class I and class II types, where available, came from metadata supplied by the sample provider rather than from assay-based typing. The repertoires were released in a freely available public database meant as a resource for research on the immune response to SARS-CoV-2. Samples were obtained from the ongoing ImmuneRACE study (first 160 participants) and from 1,254 subjects provided by 6 global collaborators. A de-identified subject ID, COVID-19 status, age in years and sex were almost always included in the sample metadata.

As regards this clone: Its antigen is unknown. Qualities for individual bases were not recorded, and no much larger clone is one base off.

Overall study results and their limits: The quantity of clinical and demographic metadata differed by source and by participant and was supplied without curation.

At one collaborating source in Seattle, patients were enrolled during active infection and were followed longitudinally through the course of disease. Collaborating institutions collected whole blood in K2EDTA tubes following their own protocols. Collaborator samples were shipped for TCRbeta analysis as frozen whole blood, isolated PBMCs, or DNA extracted from either sample type. TCRbeta CDR3 regions were amplified from genomic DNA using the immunoSEQ Assay, a bias-controlled multiplex PCR. From the authors' description of their analysis: Within the assay, amplification of reference gene primers was used to estimate how many nucleated cells each sample contained. To quantify the absolute abundance of each unique TCRbeta CDR3 rearrangement, sequence reads were collapsed and filtered. Productive Simpson clonality was computed per sample as the square root of Simpson's diversity index over productive rearrangements. Here the immuneACCESS table is served through TCRdb, limited to in-frame sequences with V and J called. Missing clones are a known gap in these copies; in checked studies unresolved V genes cover under half, and the rest lacks a known reason. The V and J calls and clone size are taken from that table; D and trimming were inferred from the DNA. This sample comprises 150,000 to 200,000 clones, more than 85% of them detected only once. The ten largest make up roughly 2% of the sample.

The clonotype originates from a woman in her sixties or seventies with COVID-19, enrolled during active disease. The sequenced material came from peripheral blood.

The DNA reads TGTGCCAGCAGTACCGAGCGGGGGGCTCACAATGAGCAGTTCTTC. This gives the protein CASSTERGAHNEQFF. The chain links TRBV2 with TRBJ2-1; TRBD2 lines up with 9 middle nucleotides. After removal of 5 bases from V and 5 bases from J, the junction retains 7 bases not matched to a gene. The CDR3 covers 15 residues, taking in both the cysteine and the phenylalanine. Of all the DNA, just the CDR3 is kept, 45 bases in frame from base 1. The germline V gene specifies SNHLY as CDR1 and FYNNEI as CDR2.